The clone carrying this T cell receptor beta chain has more than one count but fewer than ten. The germline CDR1 and CDR2 sequences are MNHNS and SASEGT. Trimming removed 5 bases at V and 0 bases at J, with 8 bases between. The CDR3 length is 14 residues. This sample is part of a study of T cells in Graves' hyperthyroidism and ophthalmopathy. The CDR3 regions of TCR beta were amplified from RNA transcripts. The HTBI primer set served for first-round RT-PCR of the TCR CDR3. TCRdb processed the multiplex PCR reads anew with MiXCR; each CDR3 protein has one entry. The table lists 250,000 to 350,000 distinct CDR3 sequences, about a sixth of them singletons.

The V call is TRBV6-1, the J call TRBJ1-5; the D is unclear. The TCR originated in a woman in her sixties with Graves' ophthalmopathy. Source material: blood. The CDR3 region has the DNA TGTGCCAGCAGTTTACAATTTAGCAATCAGCCCCAGCATTTT. It yields the protein CASSLQFSNQPQHF.